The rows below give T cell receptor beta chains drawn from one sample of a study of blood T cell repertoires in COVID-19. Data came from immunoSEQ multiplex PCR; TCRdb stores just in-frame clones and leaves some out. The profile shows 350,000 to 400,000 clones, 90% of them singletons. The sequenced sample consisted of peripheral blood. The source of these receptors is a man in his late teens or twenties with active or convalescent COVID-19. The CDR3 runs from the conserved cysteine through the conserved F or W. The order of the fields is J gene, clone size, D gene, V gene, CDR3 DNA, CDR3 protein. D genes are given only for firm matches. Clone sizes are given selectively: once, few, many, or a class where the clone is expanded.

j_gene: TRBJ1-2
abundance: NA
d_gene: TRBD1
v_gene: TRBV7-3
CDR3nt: TGTGCCAGCAGCTTAAAAACCTCAGACAGGGAAAGGTCATATGGCTACACCTTC
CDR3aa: CASSLKTSDRERSYGYTF

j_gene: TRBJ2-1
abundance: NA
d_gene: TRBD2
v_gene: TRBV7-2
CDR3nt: TGTGCCAGCAGCTCTATAGCGGGGGCCCCCTCGGAGCAGTTCTTC
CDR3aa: CASSSIAGAPSEQFF

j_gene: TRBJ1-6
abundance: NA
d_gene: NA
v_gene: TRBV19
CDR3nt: TGTGCCAGTAGTATCGGTGAGGGGGACTCACCCCTCCACTTT
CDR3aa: CASSIGEGDSPLHF

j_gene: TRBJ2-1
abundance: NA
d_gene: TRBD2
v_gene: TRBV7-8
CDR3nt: TGTGCCAGCAGCCTACTAGCGGGAGGGAACTACAATGAGCAGTTCTTC
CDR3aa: CASSLLAGGNYNEQFF

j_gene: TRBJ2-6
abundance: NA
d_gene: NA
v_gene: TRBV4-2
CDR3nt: TGTGCCAGCAGCCTCGAAATGAGGGAACACTCTGGGGCCAACGTCCTGACTTTC
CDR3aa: CASSLEMREHSGANVLTF

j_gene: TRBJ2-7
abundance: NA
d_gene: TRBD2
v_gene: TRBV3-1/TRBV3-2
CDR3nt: TGTGCCAGCAGGAGGGGACTAGCGGGAGGAGAGCAGTACTTC
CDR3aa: CASRRGLAGGEQYF

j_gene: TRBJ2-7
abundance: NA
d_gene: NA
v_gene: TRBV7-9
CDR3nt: TGTGCCAGCAGCTCCTTGGGGGGGCGCGCCTACGAGCAGTACTTC
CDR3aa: CASSSLGGRAYEQYF

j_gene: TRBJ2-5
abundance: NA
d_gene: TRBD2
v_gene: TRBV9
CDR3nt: TGTGCCAGCAGCCCGCGGGGGGATCCACTTCAAGAGACCCAGTACTTC
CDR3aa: CASSPRGDPLQETQYF

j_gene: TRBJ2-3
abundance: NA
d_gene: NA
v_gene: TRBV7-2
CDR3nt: TGTGCCAGCAGCTTTGGCTTTCCAGATACGCAGTATTTT
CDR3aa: CASSFGFPDTQYF

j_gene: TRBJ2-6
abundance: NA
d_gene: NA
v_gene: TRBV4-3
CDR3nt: TGCGCCAGCAGCCATGGACAGCGAACGGCCAACGTCCTGACTTTC
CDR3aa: CASSHGQRTANVLTF

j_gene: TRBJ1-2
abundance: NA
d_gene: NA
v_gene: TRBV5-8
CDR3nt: TGTGCCAGCATGTTGACGAGACTTAACTATGGCTACACCTTC
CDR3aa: CASMLTRLNYGYTF

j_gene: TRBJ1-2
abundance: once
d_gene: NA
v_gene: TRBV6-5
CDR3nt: TGTGCCAGCGAGGGTTACTATGGCTACACCTTC
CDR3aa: CASEGYYGYTF

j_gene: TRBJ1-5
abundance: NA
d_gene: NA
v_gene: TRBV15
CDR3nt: TGTGCCACCAGCAAGGGAGTGGACAGTTTACAGCCCCAGCATTTT
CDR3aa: CATSKGVDSLQPQHF

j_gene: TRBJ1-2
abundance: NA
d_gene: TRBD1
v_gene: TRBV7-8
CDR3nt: TGTGCCAGCAGCTTAGTTGGGGACAGGGGAGTGGAAGGCTACACCTTC
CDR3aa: CASSLVGDRGVEGYTF

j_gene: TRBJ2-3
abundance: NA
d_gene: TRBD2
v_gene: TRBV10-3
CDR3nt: TGTGCCATCAGCTCAGGGACTATACTCACAGATACGCAGTATTTT
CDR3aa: CAISSGTILTDTQYF

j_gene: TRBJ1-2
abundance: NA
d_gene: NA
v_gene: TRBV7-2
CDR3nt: TGTGCCAGCAGCCCCCATCAGGGCGGCTACACCTTC
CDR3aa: CASSPHQGGYTF

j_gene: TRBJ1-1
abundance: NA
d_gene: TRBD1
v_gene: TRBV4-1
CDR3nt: TGCGCCAGCAGCCAAGTTACAGGGGGCGCGGGCACTGAAGCTTTCTTT
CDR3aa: CASSQVTGGAGTEAFF

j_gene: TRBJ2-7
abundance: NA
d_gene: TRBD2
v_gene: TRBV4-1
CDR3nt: TGCGCCAGCAGCCAAGAAGGGACTAGCGCTTTCGAGCAGTACTTC
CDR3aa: CASSQEGTSAFEQYF

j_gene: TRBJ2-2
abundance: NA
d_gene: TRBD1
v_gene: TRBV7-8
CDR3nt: TGTGCCAGCAGCTTCCCCCAGGACAGGGCGTGGACCGGGGAGCTGTTTTTT
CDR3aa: CASSFPQDRAWTGELFF

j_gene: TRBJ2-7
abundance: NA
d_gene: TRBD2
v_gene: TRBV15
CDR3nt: TGTGCCACCAGCAGAGATTGGGCGGGAGGGCTTAATTCCTACGAGCAGTACTTC
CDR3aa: CATSRDWAGGLNSYEQYF

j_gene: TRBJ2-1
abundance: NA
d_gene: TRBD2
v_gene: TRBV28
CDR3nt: TGTGCCAGCAGTCCCTCCTGGCTAGCGGCTAATGAGCAGTTCTTC
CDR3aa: CASSPSWLAANEQFF

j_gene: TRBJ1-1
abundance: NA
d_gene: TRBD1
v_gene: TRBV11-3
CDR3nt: TGTGCCAGCAGCCGAGGTTTATCCGGGACAGGGGACGGGAACACTGAAGCTTTCTTT
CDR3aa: CASSRGLSGTGDGNTEAFF

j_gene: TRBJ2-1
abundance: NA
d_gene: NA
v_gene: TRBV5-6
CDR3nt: TGTGCCAGCAGCTTGAAACCAAAGGAGTTCGAGCAGTTCTTC
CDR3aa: CASSLKPKEFEQFF

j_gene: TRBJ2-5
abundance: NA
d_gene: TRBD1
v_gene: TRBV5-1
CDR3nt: TGCGCCAGCAGCCCCGGACAGGGAACCTCCGAGACCCAGTACTTC
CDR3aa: CASSPGQGTSETQYF

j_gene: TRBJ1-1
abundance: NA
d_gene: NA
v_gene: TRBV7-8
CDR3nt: TGTGCCAGCAGCGTACCAGGGTTCACTGAAGCTTTCTTT
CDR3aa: CASSVPGFTEAFF

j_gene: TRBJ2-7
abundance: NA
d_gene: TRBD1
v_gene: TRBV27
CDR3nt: TGTGCCAGCAGTCTGGGGCAGGGGGACTACGAGCAGTACTTC
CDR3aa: CASSLGQGDYEQYF

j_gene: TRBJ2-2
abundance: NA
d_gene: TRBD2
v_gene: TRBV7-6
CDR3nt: TGTGCCAGCAGGCGAAACGGGACTAGCTTCACCGGGGAGCTGTTTTTT
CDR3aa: CASRRNGTSFTGELFF

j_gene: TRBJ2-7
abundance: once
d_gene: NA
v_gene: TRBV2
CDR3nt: TGTGCCAGCAGTCGTCTAACGAGCTCCTACGAGCAGTACTTC
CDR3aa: CASSRLTSSYEQYF

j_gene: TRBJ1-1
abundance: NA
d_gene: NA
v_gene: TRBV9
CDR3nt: TGTGCCAGCAGCGACCGGGGTTCCATGAACACTGAAGCTTTCTTT
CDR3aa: CASSDRGSMNTEAFF

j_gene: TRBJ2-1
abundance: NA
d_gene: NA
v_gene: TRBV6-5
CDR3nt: TGTGCCAGCAGCCCCACCGGGAGCAATGAGCAGTTCTTC
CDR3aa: CASSPTGSNEQFF

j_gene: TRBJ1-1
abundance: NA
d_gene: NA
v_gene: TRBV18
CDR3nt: TGTGCCAGCTCACCTCCTGGAGGGACCTACATGAACACTGAAGCTTTCTTT
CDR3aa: CASSPPGGTYMNTEAFF

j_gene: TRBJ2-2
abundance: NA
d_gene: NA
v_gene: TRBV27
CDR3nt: TGTGCCAGCAGTTCCCAGGGGGGACTAGTGATCGTTGGAACCGGGGAGCTGTTTTTT
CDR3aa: CASSSQGGLVIVGTGELFF

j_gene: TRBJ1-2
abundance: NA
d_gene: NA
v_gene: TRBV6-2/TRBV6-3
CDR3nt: TGTGCCAGCAGTTATCGTAGGGACTTCTATGGCTACACCTTC
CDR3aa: CASSYRRDFYGYTF

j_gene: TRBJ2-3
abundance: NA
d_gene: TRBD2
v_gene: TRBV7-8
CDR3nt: TGTGCCAGCAGCTTCGGGACTAGCTCAGCAGATACGCAGTATTTT
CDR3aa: CASSFGTSSADTQYF

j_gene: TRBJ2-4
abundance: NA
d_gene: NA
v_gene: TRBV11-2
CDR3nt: TGTGCCAGCAGCACTGTAGTGGGACATGAAAACATTCAGTACTTC
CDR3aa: CASSTVVGHENIQYF

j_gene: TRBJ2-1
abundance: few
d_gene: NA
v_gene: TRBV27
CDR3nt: TGTGCCAGCAGTTTACTTAGTTATCAGGGCAATGAGCAGTTCTTC
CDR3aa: CASSLLSYQGNEQFF

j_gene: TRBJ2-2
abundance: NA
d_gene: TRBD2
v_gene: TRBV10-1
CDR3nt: TGCGCCAGCAGGGGGACTAGCGGGGGGCCCCGAACAGCCGGGGAGCTGTTTTTT
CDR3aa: CASRGTSGGPRTAGELFF

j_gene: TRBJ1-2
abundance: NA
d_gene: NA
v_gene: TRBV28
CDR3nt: TGTGCCAGCAGGCCCGGGACAAACCTTGGGTATGGCTACACCTTC
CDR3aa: CASRPGTNLGYGYTF

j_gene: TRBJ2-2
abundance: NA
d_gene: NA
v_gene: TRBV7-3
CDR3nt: TGTGCCAGCAGCTTAAGTTCCGTCGGGGAGCTGTTTTTT
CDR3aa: CASSLSSVGELFF

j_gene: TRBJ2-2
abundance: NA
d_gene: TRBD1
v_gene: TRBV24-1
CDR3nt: TGTGCCACCAGTTGGACAGGGTTCCCCGGGGAGCTGTTTTTT
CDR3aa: CATSWTGFPGELFF

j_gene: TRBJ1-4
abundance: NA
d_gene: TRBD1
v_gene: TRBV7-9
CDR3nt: TGTGCCAGCAGCTCCTGGGACAGGGAAACTGAAAAACTGTTTTTT
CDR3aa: CASSSWDRETEKLFF

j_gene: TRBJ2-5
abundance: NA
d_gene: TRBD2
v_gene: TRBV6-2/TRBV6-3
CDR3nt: TGTGCCAGCAGTTACCCGCTGACTAGCGGGGGCCTGGAGACCCAGTACTTC
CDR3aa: CASSYPLTSGGLETQYF

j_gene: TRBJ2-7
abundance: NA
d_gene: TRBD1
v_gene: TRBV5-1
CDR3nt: TGCGCCAGCAGCTTGGAAAGCAGGGGGCGAGAGCAGTACTTC
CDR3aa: CASSLESRGREQYF

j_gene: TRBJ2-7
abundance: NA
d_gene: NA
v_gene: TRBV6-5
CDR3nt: TGTGCCAGCAGTTTCTCAGGCAGGGCCTACGAGCAGTACTTC
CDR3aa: CASSFSGRAYEQYF